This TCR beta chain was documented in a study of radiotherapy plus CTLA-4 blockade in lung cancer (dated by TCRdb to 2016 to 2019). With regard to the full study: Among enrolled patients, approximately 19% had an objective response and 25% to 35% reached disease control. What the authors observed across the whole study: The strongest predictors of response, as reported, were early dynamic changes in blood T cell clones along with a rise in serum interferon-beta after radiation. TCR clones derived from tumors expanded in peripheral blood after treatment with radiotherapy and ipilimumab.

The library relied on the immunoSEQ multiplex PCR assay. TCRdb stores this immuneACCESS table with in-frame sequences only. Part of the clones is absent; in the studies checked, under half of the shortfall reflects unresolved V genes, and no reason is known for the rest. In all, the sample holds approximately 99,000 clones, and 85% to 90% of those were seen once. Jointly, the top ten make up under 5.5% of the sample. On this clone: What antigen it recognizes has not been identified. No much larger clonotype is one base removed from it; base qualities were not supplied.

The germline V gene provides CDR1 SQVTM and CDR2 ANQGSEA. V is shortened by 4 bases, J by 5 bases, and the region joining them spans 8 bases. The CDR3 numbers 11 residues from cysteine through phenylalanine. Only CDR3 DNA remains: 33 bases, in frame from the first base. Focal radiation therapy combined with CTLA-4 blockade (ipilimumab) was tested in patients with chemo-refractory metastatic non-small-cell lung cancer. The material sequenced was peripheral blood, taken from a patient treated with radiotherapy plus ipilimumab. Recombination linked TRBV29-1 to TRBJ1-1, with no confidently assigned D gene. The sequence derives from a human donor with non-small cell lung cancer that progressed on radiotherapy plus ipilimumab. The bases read TGCAGCGTTGTAGGAGGGACTGAAGCTTTCTTT. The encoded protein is CSVVGGTEAFF.